This is a list of T cell receptor beta chains from one sample in a study of a mutant IDH1 vaccine in newly diagnosed glioma. These receptors' targets are unknown. Produced via immunoSEQ multiplex PCR; TCRdb's table is partial and in-frame only. The sample includes approximately 35,000 clones, roughly 88% of them seen just once. The specimen comprised PBMCs, sampled from a glioma patient whose treatment included an IDH1 peptide vaccine. The receptor source for this set is a man between 40 and 49 years old with glioma. CDR3s include the opening cysteine and the closing phenylalanine or tryptophan. D genes are given only for firm matches. Clone size is stated in some rows and not others, as once, few, many or a class when expanded.

j_gene: TRBJ2-5; abundance: -; d_gene: -; v_gene: TRBV7-8; CDR3aa: CASSLPSGAETQYF; CDR3nt: TGTGCCAGCAGCTTACCCTCCGGTGCAGAGACCCAGTACTTC
j_gene: TRBJ2-7; abundance: -; d_gene: -; v_gene: TRBV6-5; CDR3aa: CASSRGGAYEQYF; CDR3nt: TGTGCCAGCAGTAGGGGGGGTGCCTACGAGCAGTACTTC
j_gene: TRBJ1-5; abundance: -; d_gene: -; v_gene: TRBV7-8; CDR3aa: CASSPRGVSNQPQHF; CDR3nt: TGTGCCAGCAGCCCAAGGGGGGTTAGCAATCAGCCCCAGCATTTT
j_gene: TRBJ1-1; abundance: -; d_gene: TRBD1; v_gene: TRBV6-6; CDR3aa: CASSSTGVGTEAFF; CDR3nt: TGTGCCAGCAGTTCAACAGGGGTGGGAACTGAAGCTTTCTTT
j_gene: TRBJ2-5; abundance: -; d_gene: -; v_gene: TRBV7-7; CDR3aa: CASSSGRTGTQTQYF; CDR3nt: TGTGCCAGCAGCTCCGGGAGGACAGGGACGCAGACCCAGTACTTC
j_gene: TRBJ1-3; abundance: -; d_gene: TRBD1; v_gene: TRBV7-9; CDR3aa: CASSPRQGSSGNTIYF; CDR3nt: TGTGCCAGCAGCCCACGACAGGGGAGCTCTGGAAACACCATATATTTT
j_gene: TRBJ2-7; abundance: -; d_gene: -; v_gene: TRBV7-2; CDR3aa: CASSLETGISAEQYF; CDR3nt: TGTGCCAGCAGCTTAGAAACCGGAATCTCAGCCGAGCAGTACTTC
j_gene: TRBJ1-4; abundance: -; d_gene: -; v_gene: TRBV28; CDR3aa: CASRGGLEWKLFF; CDR3nt: TGTGCCAGCAGAGGAGGCCTTGAGTGGAAACTGTTTTTT
j_gene: TRBJ1-4; abundance: once; d_gene: -; v_gene: TRBV9; CDR3aa: CASSEGPATNEKLFF; CDR3nt: TGTGCCAGCAGCGAGGGGCCTGCAACTAATGAAAAACTGTTTTTT
j_gene: TRBJ1-4; abundance: -; d_gene: -; v_gene: TRBV7-9; CDR3aa: CASSLATGIGWEKLFF; CDR3nt: TGTGCCAGCAGCTTAGCGACCGGGATCGGGTGGGAAAAACTGTTTTTT
j_gene: TRBJ2-1; abundance: -; d_gene: TRBD2; v_gene: TRBV6-5; CDR3aa: CASSYSRGGYNEQFF; CDR3nt: TGTGCCAGCAGTTACTCGCGGGGGGGCTACAATGAGCAGTTCTTC
j_gene: TRBJ2-1; abundance: -; d_gene: TRBD2; v_gene: TRBV7-8; CDR3aa: CASSPTRAGVDNEQFF; CDR3nt: TGTGCCAGCAGCCCGACGAGAGCGGGAGTCGACAATGAGCAGTTCTTC
j_gene: TRBJ1-4; abundance: -; d_gene: TRBD1; v_gene: TRBV5-1; CDR3aa: CASSPDRELEKLFF; CDR3nt: TGCGCCAGCAGCCCCGACAGGGAATTGGAAAAACTGTTTTTT
j_gene: TRBJ1-2; abundance: -; d_gene: -; v_gene: TRBV18; CDR3aa: CASEGDYGYTF; CDR3nt: TGTGCCAGCGAGGGGGACTATGGCTACACCTTC
j_gene: TRBJ2-6; abundance: -; d_gene: -; v_gene: TRBV11-1; CDR3aa: CAVASGANVLTF; CDR3nt: TGTGCCGTGGCCTCTGGGGCCAACGTCCTGACTTTC
j_gene: TRBJ2-7; abundance: -; d_gene: -; v_gene: TRBV19; CDR3aa: CASSMSISYEQYF; CDR3nt: TGTGCCAGTAGTATGTCGATCTCCTACGAGCAGTACTTC
j_gene: TRBJ2-1; abundance: -; d_gene: -; v_gene: TRBV18; CDR3aa: CASSPDTGYQQFF; CDR3nt: TGTGCCAGCTCACCCGATACAGGGTATCAGCAGTTCTTC
j_gene: TRBJ2-1; abundance: -; d_gene: -; v_gene: TRBV5-1; CDR3aa: CASSGYQFEQFF; CDR3nt: TGCGCCAGCAGTGGTTACCAGTTTGAGCAGTTCTTC
j_gene: TRBJ1-1; abundance: -; d_gene: TRBD1; v_gene: TRBV28; CDR3aa: CASSSPSGQGHVNTEAFF; CDR3nt: TGTGCCAGCAGTTCCCCCTCGGGACAGGGTCATGTGAACACTGAAGCTTTCTTT
j_gene: TRBJ2-3; abundance: -; d_gene: -; v_gene: TRBV9; CDR3aa: CASSVGSRTDTQYF; CDR3nt: TGTGCCAGCAGCGTTGGCAGCCGCACAGATACGCAGTATTTT
j_gene: TRBJ1-4; abundance: -; d_gene: -; v_gene: TRBV19; CDR3aa: CASSYSGSYEKLFF; CDR3nt: TGTGCCAGTAGTTACTCCGGCTCATATGAAAAACTGTTTTTT
j_gene: TRBJ1-5; abundance: -; d_gene: TRBD1; v_gene: TRBV5-1; CDR3aa: CASSLGTGGGQPQHF; CDR3nt: TGCGCCAGCAGCTTGGGGACAGGGGGCGGTCAGCCCCAGCATTTT
j_gene: TRBJ2-3; abundance: -; d_gene: -; v_gene: TRBV9; CDR3aa: CASSVGGSSTDTQYF; CDR3nt: TGTGCCAGCAGCGTAGGAGGGTCTAGCACAGATACGCAGTATTTT
j_gene: TRBJ2-3; abundance: -; d_gene: TRBD2; v_gene: TRBV6-1; CDR3aa: CASSPGLAGFDTQYF; CDR3nt: TGTGCCAGCAGTCCGGGACTAGCGGGTTTTGATACGCAGTATTTT
j_gene: TRBJ2-5; abundance: -; d_gene: -; v_gene: TRBV11-2; CDR3aa: CASSLDRWEETQYF; CDR3nt: TGTGCCAGCAGCTTAGATAGGTGGGAAGAGACCCAGTACTTC
j_gene: TRBJ2-5; abundance: once; d_gene: -; v_gene: TRBV10-3; CDR3aa: CATTGGETQYF; CDR3nt: TGTGCCACCACCGGCGGGGAGACCCAGTACTTC
j_gene: TRBJ2-7; abundance: -; d_gene: -; v_gene: TRBV6-1; CDR3aa: CAYGGGLGFEQYF; CDR3nt: TGTGCCTATGGGGGCGGGCTCGGGTTCGAGCAGTACTTC
j_gene: TRBJ1-1; abundance: -; d_gene: -; v_gene: TRBV7-8; CDR3aa: CASSPYNQGSEAFF; CDR3nt: TGTGCCAGCAGCCCCTACAATCAGGGGAGTGAAGCTTTCTTT
j_gene: TRBJ2-3; abundance: -; d_gene: -; v_gene: TRBV7-6; CDR3aa: CASSWDERTQYF; CDR3nt: TGTGCCAGCAGCTGGGATGAGCGTACGCAGTATTTT
j_gene: TRBJ2-7; abundance: once; d_gene: TRBD1; v_gene: TRBV7-2; CDR3aa: CASSLGQVLGEQYF; CDR3nt: TGTGCCAGCAGCCTGGGACAGGTTCTAGGCGAGCAGTACTTC
j_gene: TRBJ2-2; abundance: once; d_gene: -; v_gene: TRBV6-1; CDR3aa: CASGKIWDVSGELFF; CDR3nt: TGTGCCAGCGGAAAAATTTGGGACGTCTCCGGGGAGCTGTTTTTT
j_gene: TRBJ2-1; abundance: few; d_gene: TRBD2; v_gene: TRBV4-2; CDR3aa: CASSQSSGGAGEQFF; CDR3nt: TGTGCCAGCAGCCAAAGTAGCGGGGGGGCCGGTGAGCAGTTCTTC
j_gene: TRBJ2-5; abundance: -; d_gene: -; v_gene: TRBV4-1; CDR3aa: CASSSLGRQRVQETQYF; CDR3nt: TGCGCCAGCAGCTCCCTAGGGAGGCAGAGAGTACAAGAGACCCAGTACTTC
j_gene: TRBJ2-4; abundance: few; d_gene: -; v_gene: TRBV30; CDR3aa: CAWSLATKNIQYF; CDR3nt: TGTGCCTGGAGCTTAGCCACCAAAAACATTCAGTACTTC
j_gene: TRBJ1-2; abundance: -; d_gene: -; v_gene: TRBV2; CDR3aa: CASSERGVGGYTF; CDR3nt: TGTGCCAGCAGTGAAAGGGGTGTCGGTGGCTACACCTTC
j_gene: TRBJ2-2; abundance: -; d_gene: TRBD2; v_gene: TRBV9; CDR3aa: CASSASGGMNTGELFF; CDR3nt: TGTGCCAGCAGCGCGAGCGGGGGGATGAACACCGGGGAGCTGTTTTTT
j_gene: TRBJ2-3; abundance: -; d_gene: TRBD2; v_gene: TRBV13; CDR3aa: CASSLGRTSGGSDTQYF; CDR3nt: TGTGCCAGCAGCTTAGGCCGGACTAGCGGGGGATCAGATACGCAGTATTTT
j_gene: TRBJ1-6; abundance: -; d_gene: -; v_gene: TRBV30; CDR3aa: CAWRGTGIPLSPLHF; CDR3nt: TGTGCCTGGAGAGGTACAGGGATCCCACTTTCACCCCTCCACTTT
j_gene: TRBJ1-2; abundance: -; d_gene: -; v_gene: TRBV5-6; CDR3aa: CASSLDPGLGYTF; CDR3nt: TGTGCCAGCAGCTTGGACCCGGGGTTGGGCTACACCTTC
j_gene: TRBJ2-5; abundance: -; d_gene: TRBD1; v_gene: TRBV2; CDR3aa: CASLPVGTGALGETQYF; CDR3nt: TGTGCCAGCCTGCCCGTAGGGACAGGGGCGCTGGGAGAGACCCAGTACTTC
j_gene: TRBJ2-2; abundance: few; d_gene: -; v_gene: TRBV4-1; CDR3aa: CASSQDSTAGELFF; CDR3nt: TGCGCCAGCAGCCAAGATTCGACAGCCGGGGAGCTGTTTTTT
j_gene: TRBJ2-5; abundance: -; d_gene: TRBD2; v_gene: TRBV29-1; CDR3aa: CSVTSGGGETQYF; CDR3nt: TGCAGCGTTACTAGCGGAGGGGGGGAGACCCAGTACTTC
j_gene: TRBJ2-3; abundance: -; d_gene: -; v_gene: TRBV4-1; CDR3aa: CASSPTGQARADTQYF; CDR3nt: TGCGCCAGCAGCCCAACCGGGCAGGCCCGGGCAGATACGCAGTATTTT